The clone carrying this T cell receptor (beta chain) was seen a handful of times. Its specificity is not known. This sample was included in a study of glioma-infiltrating T cells. Study-wide results and caveats: Non-neoplastic patients had below-expected tissue-blood divergence, while all gliomas exceeded expectation.

The CDR3 totals 14 residues. Trimming took 3 bases from V and 0 from J, leaving 8 bases between them. The iRepertoire nested amplicon-rescue multiplex PCR amplified TCR alpha and beta CDR3s from RNA. One entry per CDR3 protein results from TCRdb running MiXCR on the multiplex PCR reads. The sample lists about 190,000 distinct CDR3 sequences; more than 25% were seen once. The sequenced material came from glioma tissue, nonneoplastic brain tissue, or PBMCs (not recorded which). The TCR originated in a human donor with low-grade glioma or glioblastoma, undergoing nonglioma brain surgery, or in good health (not recorded which). The chain carries TRBV12-3 or TRBV12-4 and TRBJ1-1, with D unresolved. The CDR3 region has the DNA TGTGCCAGCAGTTTGTACGGAATGAACACTGAAGCTTTCTTT. Protein: CASSLYGMNTEAFF.